This T cell receptor (beta chain) is from a study of cytomegalovirus exposure and HLA in healthy donors. Clones were sequenced by immunoSEQ multiplex PCR, and TCRdb holds only the in-frame ones, with some missing. Here the sample spans 120,000 to 150,000 clones, approximately 91% being singletons. The V segment lost 1 base and the J segment 7 bases; nucleotides outside the gene matches: 13. This CDR3 has 17 residues. CDR1 SGDLS and CDR2 YYNGEE come from the germline V gene. The sequenced material came from PBMCs. The receptor's source is a woman aged 18-29 years in good health and CMV-seropositive. The chain joins TRBV9 to TRBJ2-1, with TRBD1 identical over 8 bases. Written as DNA, the CDR3 is TGTGCCAGCAGCGTATTCCAGGGACAGGACAGCCCTAATGAGCAGTTCTTC. Amino acid sequence: CASSVFQGQDSPNEQFF.